This T cell receptor (beta chain) was documented in a study of T cell changes during pregnancy in multiple sclerosis. Germline CDR1 MGHRA, CDR2 YSYEKL. With 2 bases removed from V and 2 bases from J, the gap between germline ends came to 17 bases. The CDR3 length is 17 residues. Measured with immunoSEQ multiplex PCR; TCRdb has only the in-frame clones, and not every one. The sample carries about 89,000 clones, 94% recorded once. The source of this sequence is a female donor in good health, enrolled as a control in a pregnancy study. The source material was peripheral blood, sampled after pregnancy. The rearrangement links TRBV4-1 to TRBJ2-3; D may be TRBD1 (6 bases). CDR3 region: CASSQSFAQGPTDTQYF. DNA of the CDR3: TGCGCCAGCAGCCAATCATTCGCACAGGGACCCACAGATACGCAGTATTTT.